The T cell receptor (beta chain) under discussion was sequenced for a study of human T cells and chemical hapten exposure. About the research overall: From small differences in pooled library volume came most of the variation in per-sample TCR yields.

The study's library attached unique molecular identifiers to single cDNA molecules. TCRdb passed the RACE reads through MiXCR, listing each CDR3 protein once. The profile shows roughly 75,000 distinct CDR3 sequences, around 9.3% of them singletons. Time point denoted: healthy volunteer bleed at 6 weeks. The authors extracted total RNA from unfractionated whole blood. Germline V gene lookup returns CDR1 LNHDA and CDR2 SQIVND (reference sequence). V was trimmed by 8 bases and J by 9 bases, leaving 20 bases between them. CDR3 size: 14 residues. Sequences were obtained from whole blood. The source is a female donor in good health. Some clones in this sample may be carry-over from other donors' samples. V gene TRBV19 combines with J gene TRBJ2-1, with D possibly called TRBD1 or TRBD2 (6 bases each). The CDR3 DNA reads TGTGCCAGTGGACCTGGGGGGCGCGTCACTGAGCAGTTCTTC. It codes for CASGPGGRVTEQFF.